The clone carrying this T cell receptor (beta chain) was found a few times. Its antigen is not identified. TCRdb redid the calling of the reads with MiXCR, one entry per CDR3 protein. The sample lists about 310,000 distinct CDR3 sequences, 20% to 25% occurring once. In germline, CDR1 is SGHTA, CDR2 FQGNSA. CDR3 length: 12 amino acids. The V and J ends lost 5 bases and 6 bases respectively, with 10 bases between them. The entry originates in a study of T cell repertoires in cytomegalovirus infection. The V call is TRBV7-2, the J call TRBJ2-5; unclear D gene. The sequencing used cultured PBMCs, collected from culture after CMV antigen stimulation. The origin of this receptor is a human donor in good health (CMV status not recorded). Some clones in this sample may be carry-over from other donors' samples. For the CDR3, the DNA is TGTGCCAGCAGCCTTACCCCCAAGACCCAGTACTTC. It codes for CASSLTPKTQYF.